Listed here are 2 T cell receptor beta chains from one sample, sequenced in a study of T cells after yellow fever vaccination. TCRdb redid the calling of the 5' RACE reads with MiXCR, one entry per CDR3 protein. This table holds a few hundred thousand distinct CDR3 sequences, 17% found once. The sample was PBMCs, taken 5 to 6 days after the first yellow fever vaccination. These receptors all stem from a man between 18 and 35 years old who received the YFV17D yellow fever vaccine.

The genes are TRBV5-6 and TRBJ2-7; D gene unclear. Trimming took 0 bases from V and 2 from J, leaving 9 bases between them. There are 14 residues in the CDR3. Germline CDR1 is SGHDT and CDR2 is YYEEEE. This chain's CDR3 is CASSLGDCTYEQYV. The DNA of the CDR3 is TGTGCCAGCAGCTTGGGTGACTGTACCTACGAGCAGTACGTC.

This clonotype came up many times. J is TRBJ2-2 and V is TRBV29-1; the D gene could be TRBD1 or TRBD2 (5 bases each). Germline CDR1 SQVTM, CDR2 ANQGSEA. Trimming took off 7 bases at V and 1 base at J, with 10 bases between the two ends. This CDR3 is 13 amino acids long. CDR3 DNA sequence: TGCAGCGCCCAGAGGGGGAACACCGGGGAGCTGTTTTTT. This translates into CSAQRGNTGELFF.